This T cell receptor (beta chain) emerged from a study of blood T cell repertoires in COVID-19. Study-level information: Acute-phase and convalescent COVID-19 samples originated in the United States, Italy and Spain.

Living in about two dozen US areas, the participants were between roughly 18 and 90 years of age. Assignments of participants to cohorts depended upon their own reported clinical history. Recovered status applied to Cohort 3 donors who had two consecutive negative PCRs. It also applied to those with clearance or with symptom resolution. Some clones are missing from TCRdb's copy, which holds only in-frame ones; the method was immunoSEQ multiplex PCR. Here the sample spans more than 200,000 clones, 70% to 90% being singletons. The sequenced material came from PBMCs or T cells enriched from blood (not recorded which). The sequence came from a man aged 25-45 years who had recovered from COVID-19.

The CDR3 DNA reads as TGTGCCAGCAGCTTTGGCCCCGGGGTCACTAATGAAAAACTGTTTTTT. As protein: CASSFGPGVTNEKLFF. This chain joins TRBV5-6 and TRBJ1-4; D unclear. This CDR3 has 16 amino acids. Trimming took 2 bases from V and 2 from J, leaving 13 bases between them. Germline CDR1 and CDR2: SGHDT and YYEEEE.